Presented here are 6 T cell receptor beta chains from one specimen sequenced in a study of cytomegalovirus exposure and HLA in healthy donors. This PCR relied on a set of 60 Vbeta primers and 13 Jbeta primers. Data came from immunoSEQ multiplex PCR; TCRdb stores just in-frame clones and leaves some out. The data show under 250,000 clones, 60% to 80% seen once. The sample consisted of PBMCs. The source is a male donor in good health and CMV-seronegative.

This clone was counted only a few times. The V call is TRBV27, the J call TRBJ2-7, with 7 nucleotides matching TRBD1. The CDR3 loop spans 13 amino acids. With 6 bases clipped from V and 3 bases from J, the junction kept 5 bases outside the gene matches. Germline V CDR1 and CDR2: MNHEY, SMNVEV (reference sequence). The CDR3 is CASRETGIYEQYF. The CDR3 DNA reads TGTGCCAGCAGGGAGACAGGGATCTACGAGCAGTACTTC.

The rearrangement joins TRBV11-2 to TRBJ2-7, with TRBD2 matching 7 bases. CDR3 size: 14 residues. The V gene end was trimmed by 2 bases and the J gene end by 2 bases; junction bases not matched to a gene: 3. Germline CDR1 SGHAT, CDR2 FQNNGV. The CDR3 coding sequence is TGTGCCAGCAGCTTACTAGCGGCCCCCTACGAGCAGTACTTC. Amino acid sequence: CASSLLAAPYEQYF.

The rearrangement joins TRBV7-2 to TRBJ2-7; weak D call: TRBD1 (6 bases). This CDR3 is 15 amino acids long. V gave up 5 bases and J gave up 2 bases, with 16 bases separating them. Germline V lookup: CDR1 SGHTA, CDR2 FQGNSA. This chain's CDR3 is CASSLRDMAPYEQYF. CDR3 DNA: TGTGCCAGCAGCCTCCGGGACATGGCGCCCTACGAGCAGTACTTC.

The chain couples TRBV5-6 to TRBJ2-3, with TRBD2 matching 9 bases. The CDR3 sequence is 17 residues long. Germline V gene sequence: CDR1 SGHDT, CDR2 YYEEEE. V lost 3 bases to trimming and J lost 2 bases; unmatched junction nucleotides: 10. In DNA form, the CDR3 reads TGTGCCAGCAGCTCCCCCCGCGGGAGGGCTAACACAGATACGCAGTATTTT. This codes for CASSSPRGRANTDTQYF.

The J gene is TRBJ2-3, the V gene TRBV9; 8 positions agree with TRBD1. The germline CDR1 and CDR2 sequences are SGDLS and YYNGEE. The V segment lost 4 bases and the J segment 2 bases; nucleotides outside the gene matches: 12. The CDR3 has 17 amino acids. DNA for the CDR3: TGTGCCAGCAGCTTCCCGTCTGGACAGGGAAACACAGATACGCAGTATTTT. Residues: CASSFPSGQGNTDTQYF.

This rearrangement joins TRBV7-9 to TRBJ2-7; possibly TRBD2 for D (6 bases). Trimming pared 8 bases from V and 6 bases from J, leaving 14 bases between. Per the germline V gene, CDR1 is SEHNR and CDR2 is FQNEAQ (reference sequence). The CDR3 length is 12 residues. This CDR3 is CASCPMGGEQYF. The CDR3, as DNA: TGTGCCAGCTGTCCCATGGGGGGCGAGCAGTACTTC.